This T cell receptor (beta chain) was retrieved from a study of T cells after yellow fever vaccination. Overall study findings and caveats: A weaker secondary response peaked on day 5, the primary on day 15. CD4 and CD8 compartments shared a small share of clonotypes. Abundant contaminating clonotypes from the bulk population could appear in FACS-sorted repertoires.

Universal primer sites and UMIs were introduced during 5'RACE template-switching synthesis of TCR cDNA. MiXCR, applied by TCRdb to the 5' RACE reads, yields one record per CDR3 protein. The sample consists of approximately 350,000 distinct CDR3 sequences, approximately 10% of them appearing once. Turning to this clonotype: No antigen is known for it.

In germline, CDR1 is SEHNR, CDR2 FQNEAQ (reference sequence). Trimming left V 6 bases short and J 1 base short, with 14 bases between. This CDR3 has 15 amino acids. The source material was PBMCs, sampled on the day of the first yellow fever vaccination. This sequence joins TRBV7-9 and TRBJ2-3; no definite D call. The sequence was collected from a man aged 18 to 30 who received the YFV17D yellow fever vaccine. The CDR3 spells CASSFDKLRTDTQYF. CDR3 nucleotide sequence: TGTGCCAGCAGTTTCGACAAACTCCGCACAGATACGCAGTATTTT.